This T cell receptor beta chain was sequenced in a study of blood T cell dynamics during melanoma immunotherapy. Study context: First-line therapy was either pembrolizumab or nivolumab with ipilimumab for metastatic melanoma.

The protocol was immunoSEQ multiplex PCR, while the TCRdb copy is restricted to in-frame clones and leaves out a portion. The sample carries some 15,000 clones, around 84% recorded once. This CDR3 has 14 residues. Trimming took off 2 bases at V and 6 bases at J, with 10 bases between the two ends. CDR1 is WSHSY and CDR2 is SAAADI in the germline V gene. Remarks on this clone: The antigen is unknown.

Stated time point: pre-treatment baseline. General study points: Clones driving repertoire changes may be melanoma-specific or general immune activation.

This chain joins TRBV10-2 and TRBJ2-2; possibly TRBD2 for D (5 bases). The TCR sequence derives from a human donor with melanoma. The sample in question was blood, obtained from a patient treated with checkpoint blockade. CDR3 sequence (DNA): TGCGCCAGCAGTGAGACTCAACTAGCCGGGGAGCTGTTTTTT. This encodes CASSETQLAGELFF.